This T cell receptor beta chain was documented in a study of early T cells in non-severe SARS-CoV-2 infection. This CDR3 is 16 amino acids long. V lost 4 bases and J lost 1, with 16 bases in between. Germline CDR1 MNHNY, CDR2 SVGAGI (reference sequence). Individually, cDNA molecules had unique molecular identifiers attached to them. Each CDR3 protein gets one entry after TCRdb re-called the 5' RACE reads with MiXCR. The sample yields over 80,000 distinct CDR3 sequences, 14% seen once. Sequencing was carried out using whole blood. V gene TRBV6-6 combines with J gene TRBJ1-1; tentatively, D is TRBD1 (5 bases). The TCR sequence derives from an adult who was a healthcare worker with PCR-confirmed SARS-CoV-2 infection or an uninfected control (not recorded which). The DNA of the CDR3 is TGTGCCAGCAGTTCCTCTCACGGGGGATCGAACACTGAAGCTTTCTTT. Protein: CASSSSHGGSNTEAFF.